The 6 T cell receptor beta chains in this list originate from one sample, sequenced in a study of neurological immune-mediated disorders. TCRdb reprocessed the 5' RACE reads via MiXCR and lists one record per CDR3 protein. The top ten clones hold around 4.5% of a sample with approximately 89,000 distinct CDR3 sequences, less than 15% of them seen once. Indicated time point: longitudinal time-point 2. The sequencing input was PBMCs. Receptor source: a female donor with HTLV-1-associated myelopathy (HAM/TSP).

This clonotype was detected ten times or more. The chain recombines TRBV6-5 with TRBJ2-1, with 9 bases identical to TRBD1. V was pared by 7 bases and J by 6 bases, with 10 bases of the junction left unmatched. The CDR3 extends over 15 amino acids. Germline V gives CDR1 MNHEY, CDR2 SVGAGI. The CDR3 sequence is CASTLSGQGSNEQFF. CDR3 DNA: TGTGCCAGCACCCTCTCGGGACAGGGTTCCAATGAGCAGTTCTTC.

This clonotype was seen many times. The chain carries TRBV6-6 and TRBJ2-7; 9 bases align to TRBD1. The trim removed 2 bases at V and 2 bases at J, leaving 4 bases unmatched. Germline V gives CDR1 MNHNY, CDR2 SVGAGI (reference sequence). This CDR3 comprises 15 residues. CDR3 in amino acids: CASSYGTGPAYEQYF. The CDR3 DNA sequence: TGTGCCAGCAGTTACGGGACAGGGCCGGCCTACGAGCAGTACTTC.

This chain joins TRBV6-5 and TRBJ2-6, with D perhaps given as TRBD1 or TRBD2 (5 bases each). Germline values: CDR1 MNHEY, CDR2 SVGAGI. CDR3 size: 16 residues. Trimming removed 5 bases from V and 0 bases from J, with 11 bases in between. The CDR3 sequence is CASSNRGYSGANVLTF. The DNA of the CDR3 is TGTGCCAGCAGTAACCGGGGCTACTCTGGGGCCAACGTCCTGACTTTC.

Of note for this clonotype: Mismatch with germline at one junction end may stem from a read error. The J gene is TRBJ2-2, the V gene TRBV5-6, with a tentative D call TRBD1 (6 bases). The germline CDR1 and CDR2 sequences are SGHDT and YYEEEE. The CDR3 has 15 residues. CDR3 sequence (DNA): TGTGCCAGCAGCGCCGGACAGACGAACACCGGGGATCTGTTTTTT. Residues: CASSAGQTNTGDLFF.

This clonotype was counted at least ten times. Its ends do not fully match the called genes, so a read error is possible. The V call is TRBV5-6, the J call TRBJ2-3; D ambiguous. This CDR3 spans 13 amino acids. Per the germline V gene, CDR1 is SGHDT and CDR2 is YYEEEE. The CDR3 DNA follows: TGTGCCAGCAGGTTGGAGAACACAGATACGCAGTATTTT. Translated, it gives CASRLENTDTQYF. Looking up the rest from reference TRBV5-6 and TRBJ2-3 gives the full variable domain: DAGVTQSPTHLIKTRGQQVTLRCSPKSGHDTVSWYQQALGQGPQFIFQYYEEEERQRGNFPDRFSGHQFPNYSSELNVNALLLGDSALYLCASRLENTDTQYFGPGTRLTVL.

In this sample, this clonotype turned up a few times. The chain has TRBV21-1 and TRBJ2-7. TRBV21-1 is a documented pseudogene. CDR3 length: 14 residues. CDR3 region: CASSNRTAFYEQYF. Written as DNA, the CDR3 is TGTGCCAGCAGCAACCGTACAGCCTTCTACGAGCAGTACTTC.